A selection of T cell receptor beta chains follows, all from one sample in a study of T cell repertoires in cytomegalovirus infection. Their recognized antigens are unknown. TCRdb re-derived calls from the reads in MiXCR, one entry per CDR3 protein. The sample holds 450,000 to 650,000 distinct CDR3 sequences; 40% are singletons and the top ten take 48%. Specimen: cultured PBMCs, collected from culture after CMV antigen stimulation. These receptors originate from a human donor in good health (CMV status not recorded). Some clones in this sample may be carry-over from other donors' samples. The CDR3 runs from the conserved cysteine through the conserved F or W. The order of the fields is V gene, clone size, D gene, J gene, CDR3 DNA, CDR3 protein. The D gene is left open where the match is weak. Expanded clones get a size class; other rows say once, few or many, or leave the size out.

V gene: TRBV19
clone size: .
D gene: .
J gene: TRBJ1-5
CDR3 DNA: TGTGCCAGTAGTATAGACAACCCCCTCAATCAGCCCCAGCATTTT
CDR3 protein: CASSIDNPLNQPQHF

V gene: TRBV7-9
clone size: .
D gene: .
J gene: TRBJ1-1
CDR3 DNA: TGTGCCAGCAGCTTAGGGACCCAGACTGAAGCTTTCTTT
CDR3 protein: CASSLGTQTEAFF

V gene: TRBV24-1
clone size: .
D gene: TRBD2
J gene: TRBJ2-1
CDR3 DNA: TGTGCCACCAGTGACACGAGGACTAGCGGGGGGGTTTACAATGAGCAGTTCTTC
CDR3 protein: CATSDTRTSGGVYNEQFF

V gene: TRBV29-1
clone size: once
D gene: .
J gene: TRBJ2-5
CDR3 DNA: TGCAGCGTACTACGGGGGTCAGAGACCCAGTACTTC
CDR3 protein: CSVLRGSETQYF

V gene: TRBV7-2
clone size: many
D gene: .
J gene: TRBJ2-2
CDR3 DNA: TGTGCCAGCAGCTTAAGGACTCCGAACACCGGGGAGCTGTTTTTT
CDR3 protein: CASSLRTPNTGELFF

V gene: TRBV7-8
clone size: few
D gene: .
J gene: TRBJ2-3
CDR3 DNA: TGTGCCAGCAGCTTGGTGGGGGGGCTCACAGATACGCAGTATTTT
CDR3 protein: CASSLVGGLTDTQYF

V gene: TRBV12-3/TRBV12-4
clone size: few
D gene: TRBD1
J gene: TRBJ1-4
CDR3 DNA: TGTGCCAGCAGTACCGGGACAGGGTTATATGAAAAACTGTTTTTT
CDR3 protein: CASSTGTGLYEKLFF

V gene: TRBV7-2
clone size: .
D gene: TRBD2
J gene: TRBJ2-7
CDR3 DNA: TGTGCCAGCAGCTTAGCGCCCCCTACTAGCGGGGGAACCTACGAGCAGTACTTC
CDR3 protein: CASSLAPPTSGGTYEQYF

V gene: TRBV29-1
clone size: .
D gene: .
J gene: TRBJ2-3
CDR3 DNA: TGCAGCGGTGTGGGGAGCCCCACAGATACGCAGTATTTT
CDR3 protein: CSGVGSPTDTQYF

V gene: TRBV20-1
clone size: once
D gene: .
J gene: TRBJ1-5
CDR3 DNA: TGCAGTGCTAGAGATTTGTCCAAAGGGGCGGTGAGGAGTCAGACCTATAGCAATCAGCCCCAGCATTTT
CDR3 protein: CSARDLSKGAVRSQTYSNQPQHF

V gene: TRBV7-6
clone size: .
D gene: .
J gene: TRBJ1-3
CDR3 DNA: TGTGCCAGCAGCGGAGATGGAAACACCATATATTTT
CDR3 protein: CASSGDGNTIYF

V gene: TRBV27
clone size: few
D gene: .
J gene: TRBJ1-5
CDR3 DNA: TGTGCCAGCAGTCCGACGTTCCGTGTTTTCAATCAGCCCCAGCATTTT
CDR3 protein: CASSPTFRVFNQPQHF

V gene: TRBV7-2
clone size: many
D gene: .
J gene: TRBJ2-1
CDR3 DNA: TGTGCCAGCAGCCAAGACATAGTAGGGCAGTTCTTC
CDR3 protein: CASSQDIVGQFF

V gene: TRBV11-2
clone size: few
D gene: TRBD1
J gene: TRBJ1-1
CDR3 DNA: TGTGCCAGCAGCTTGGGACAGCCCGGCGGGGACACTGAAGCTTTCTTT
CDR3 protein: CASSLGQPGGDTEAFF

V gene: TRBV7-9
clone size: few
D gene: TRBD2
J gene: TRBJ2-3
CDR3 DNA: TGTGCCAGCAGCCCCAGGACTAGCGGGGGGCCGACAGATACGCAGTATTTT
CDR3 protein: CASSPRTSGGPTDTQYF

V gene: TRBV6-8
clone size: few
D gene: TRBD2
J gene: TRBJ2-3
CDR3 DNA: TGTGCCAGCAGTTTAGACGGGGGGGCAGATACGCAGTATTTT
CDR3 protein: CASSLDGGADTQYF

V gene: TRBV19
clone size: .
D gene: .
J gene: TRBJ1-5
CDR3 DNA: TGTGCCAGTAGTATTAGAGACGGTAGCAATCAGCCCCAGCATTTT
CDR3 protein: CASSIRDGSNQPQHF

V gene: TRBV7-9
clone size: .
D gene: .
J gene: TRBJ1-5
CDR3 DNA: TGTGCCAGCAGCCCACATCCGGCGGGTCAGCCCCAGCATTTT
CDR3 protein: CASSPHPAGQPQHF

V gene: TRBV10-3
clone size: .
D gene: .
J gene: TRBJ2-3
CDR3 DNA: TGTGCCCCCCCCGATAGATCCCGTTCACCTGGCGGGGGCACAGATACGCAGTATTTT
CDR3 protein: CAPPDRSRSPGGGTDTQYF

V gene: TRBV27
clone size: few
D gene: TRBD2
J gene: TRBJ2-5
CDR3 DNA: TGTGCCAGCAGTTTAACGTCTTTGGCGGGAGTAAAAGAGACCCAGTACTTC
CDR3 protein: CASSLTSLAGVKETQYF

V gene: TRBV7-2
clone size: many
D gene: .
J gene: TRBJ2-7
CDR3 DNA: TGTGCCAGCAGCTTAGTTAGCAGCTCCTACGAGCAGTACTTC
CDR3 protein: CASSLVSSSYEQYF

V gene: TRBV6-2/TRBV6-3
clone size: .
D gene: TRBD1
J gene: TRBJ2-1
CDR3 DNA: TGTGCCAGCAGTTCGGGGACAGGGGGTATGTGGGATGAGCAGTTCTTC
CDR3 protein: CASSSGTGGMWDEQFF

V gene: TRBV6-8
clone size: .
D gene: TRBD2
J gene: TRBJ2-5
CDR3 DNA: TGTGCCAGTAAATACCTAGCGGGGGGCCGAAAAGAGACCCAGTACTTC
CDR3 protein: CASKYLAGGRKETQYF

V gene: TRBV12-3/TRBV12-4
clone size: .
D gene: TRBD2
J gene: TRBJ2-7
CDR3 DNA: TGTGCCAGCAGCCCCCCCCCGGGACTAGTTTTCTCCGAGCAGTACTTC
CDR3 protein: CASSPPPGLVFSEQYF

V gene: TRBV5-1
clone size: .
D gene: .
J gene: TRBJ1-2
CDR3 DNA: TGCGCCAGCAGCTTCAGCCAGGGTACCTATGGCTACACCTTC
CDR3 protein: CASSFSQGTYGYTF

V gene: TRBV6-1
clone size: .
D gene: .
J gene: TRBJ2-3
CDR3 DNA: TGTGCCAGCGCGACACGCTTGGGTTCTGATACGCAGTATTTT
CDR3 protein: CASATRLGSDTQYF

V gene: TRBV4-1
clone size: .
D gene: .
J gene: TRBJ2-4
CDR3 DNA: TGCGCCAGCAGCAGTGAGGGAGTGAACATTCAGTACTTC
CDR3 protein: CASSSEGVNIQYF

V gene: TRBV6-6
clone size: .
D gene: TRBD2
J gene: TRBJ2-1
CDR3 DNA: TGTGCCAGCGTTCCTAGCGGGGGCTACAATGAGCAGTTCTTC
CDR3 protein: CASVPSGGYNEQFF